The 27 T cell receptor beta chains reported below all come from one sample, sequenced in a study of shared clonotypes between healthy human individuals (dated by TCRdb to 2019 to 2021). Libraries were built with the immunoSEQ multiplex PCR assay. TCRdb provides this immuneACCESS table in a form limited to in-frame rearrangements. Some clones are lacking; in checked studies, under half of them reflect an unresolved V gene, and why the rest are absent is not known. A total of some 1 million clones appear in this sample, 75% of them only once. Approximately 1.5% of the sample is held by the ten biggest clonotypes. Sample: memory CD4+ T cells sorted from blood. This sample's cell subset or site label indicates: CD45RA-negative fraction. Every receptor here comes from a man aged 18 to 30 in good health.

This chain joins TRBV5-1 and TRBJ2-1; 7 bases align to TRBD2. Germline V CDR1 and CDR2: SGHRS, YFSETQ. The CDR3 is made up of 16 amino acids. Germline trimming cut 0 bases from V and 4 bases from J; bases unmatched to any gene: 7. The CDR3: CASSLAGLVTYNEQFF. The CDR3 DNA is TGCGCCAGCAGCTTGGCCGGACTAGTAACATACAATGAGCAGTTCTTC. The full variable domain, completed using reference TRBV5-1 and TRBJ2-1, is KAGVTQTPRYLIKTRGQQVTLSCSPISGHRSVSWYQQTPGQGLQFLFEYFSETQRNKGNFPGRFSGRQFSNSRSEMNVSTLELGDSALYLCASSLAGLVTYNEQFFGPGTRLTVL.

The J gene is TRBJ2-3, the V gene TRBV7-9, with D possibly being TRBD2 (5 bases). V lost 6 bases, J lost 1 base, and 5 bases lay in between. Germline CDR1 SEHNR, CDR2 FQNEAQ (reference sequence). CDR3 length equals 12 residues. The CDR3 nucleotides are TGTGCCAGCAGAGCGGGCACAGATACGCAGTATTTT. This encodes CASRAGTDTQYF.

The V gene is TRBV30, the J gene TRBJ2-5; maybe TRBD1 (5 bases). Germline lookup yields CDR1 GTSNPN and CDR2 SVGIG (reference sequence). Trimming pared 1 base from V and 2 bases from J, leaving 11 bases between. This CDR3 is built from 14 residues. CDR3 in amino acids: CAWSGTGAQETQYF. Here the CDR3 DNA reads TGTGCCTGGAGTGGCACAGGAGCTCAAGAGACCCAGTACTTC.

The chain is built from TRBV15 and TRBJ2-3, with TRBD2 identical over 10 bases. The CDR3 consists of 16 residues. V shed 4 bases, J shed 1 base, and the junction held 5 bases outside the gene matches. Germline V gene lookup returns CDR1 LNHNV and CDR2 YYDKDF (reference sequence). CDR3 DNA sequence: TGTGCCACCAGCACCCGGAGCGGGAGGGGCACAGATACGCAGTATTTT. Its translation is CATSTRSGRGTDTQYF.

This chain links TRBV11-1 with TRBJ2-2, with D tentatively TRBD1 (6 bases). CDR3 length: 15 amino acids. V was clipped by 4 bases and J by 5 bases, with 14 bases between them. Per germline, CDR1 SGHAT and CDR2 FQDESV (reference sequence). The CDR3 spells CASSSRQGWTGELFF. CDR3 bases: TGTGCCAGCAGCTCAAGGCAGGGGTGGACCGGGGAGCTGTTTTTT.

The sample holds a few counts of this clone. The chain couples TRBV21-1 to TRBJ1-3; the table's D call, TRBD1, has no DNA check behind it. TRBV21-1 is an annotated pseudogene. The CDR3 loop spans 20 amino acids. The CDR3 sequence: CASSKPAGAKGNPSGNTIYF. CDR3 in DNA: TGTGCCAGCAGCAAACCAGCAGGGGCAAAGGGGAATCCCTCTGGAAACACCATATATTTT.

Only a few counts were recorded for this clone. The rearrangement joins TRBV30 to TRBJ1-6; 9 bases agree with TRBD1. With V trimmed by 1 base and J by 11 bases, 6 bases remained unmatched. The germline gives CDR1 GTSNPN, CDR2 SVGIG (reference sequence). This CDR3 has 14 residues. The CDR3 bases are TGTGCCTGGAGTGCCGACAGGGGGATAACACCCCTCCACTTT. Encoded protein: CAWSADRGITPLHF.

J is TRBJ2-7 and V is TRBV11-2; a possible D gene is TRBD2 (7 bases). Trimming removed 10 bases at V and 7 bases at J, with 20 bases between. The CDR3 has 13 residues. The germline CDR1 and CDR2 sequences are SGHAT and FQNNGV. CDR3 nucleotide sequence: TGTGCCACCTCCCTTGGGGGGGGGCGAGAGCAGTACTTC. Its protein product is CATSLGGGREQYF. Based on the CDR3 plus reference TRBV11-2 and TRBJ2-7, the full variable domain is EAGVAQSPRYKIIEKRQSVAFWCNPISGHATLYWYQQILGQGPKLLIQFQNNGVVDDSQLPKDRFSAERLKGVDSTLKIQPAKLEDSAVYLCATSLGGGREQYFGPGTRLTVT.

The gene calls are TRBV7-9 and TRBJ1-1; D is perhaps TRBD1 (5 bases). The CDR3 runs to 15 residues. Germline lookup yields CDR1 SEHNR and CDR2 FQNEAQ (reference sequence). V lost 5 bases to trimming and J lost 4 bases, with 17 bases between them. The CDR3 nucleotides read TGTGCCAGCAGCCCATATAAGGGCGGGGCCACTGAAGCTTTCTTT. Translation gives CASSPYKGGATEAFF.

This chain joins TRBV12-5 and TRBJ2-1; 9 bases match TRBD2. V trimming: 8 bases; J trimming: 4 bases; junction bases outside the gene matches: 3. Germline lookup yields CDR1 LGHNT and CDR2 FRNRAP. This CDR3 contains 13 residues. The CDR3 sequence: CASRLAAYNEQFF. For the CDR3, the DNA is TGTGCTAGTCGACTAGCGGCGTACAATGAGCAGTTCTTC.

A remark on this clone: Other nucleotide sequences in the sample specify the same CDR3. CDR3 protein: CASSQGRNQPQHF. In DNA, the CDR3 is TGTGCCAGCAGCCAAGGACGGAATCAGCCCCAGCATTTT. This chain joins TRBV7-2 and TRBJ1-5; unclear D gene. The CDR3 runs to 13 residues. V was pared by 5 bases and J by 4 bases, with 9 bases between. Germline CDR1 SGHTA, CDR2 FQGNSA.

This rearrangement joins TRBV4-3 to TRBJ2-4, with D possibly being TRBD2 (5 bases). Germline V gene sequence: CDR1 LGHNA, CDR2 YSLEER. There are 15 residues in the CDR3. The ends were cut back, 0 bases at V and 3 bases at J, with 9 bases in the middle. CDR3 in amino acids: CASSQDRGLKNIQYF. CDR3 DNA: TGCGCCAGCAGCCAAGATAGAGGGCTCAAAAACATTCAGTACTTC.

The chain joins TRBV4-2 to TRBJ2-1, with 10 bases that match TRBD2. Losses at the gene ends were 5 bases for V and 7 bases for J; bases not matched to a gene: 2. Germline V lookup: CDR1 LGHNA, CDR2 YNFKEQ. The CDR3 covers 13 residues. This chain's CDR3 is CASSTTSGNEQFF. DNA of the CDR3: TGTGCCAGCAGCACGACTAGCGGGAATGAGCAGTTCTTC.

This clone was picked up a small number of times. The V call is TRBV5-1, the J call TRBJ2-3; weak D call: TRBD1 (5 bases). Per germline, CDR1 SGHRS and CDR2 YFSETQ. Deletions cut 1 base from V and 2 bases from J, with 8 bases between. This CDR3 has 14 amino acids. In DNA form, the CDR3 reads TGCGCCAGCAGCTTGCAGGGATACACAGATACGCAGTATTTT. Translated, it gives CASSLQGYTDTQYF. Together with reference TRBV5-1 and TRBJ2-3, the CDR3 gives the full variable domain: KAGVTQTPRYLIKTRGQQVTLSCSPISGHRSVSWYQQTPGQGLQFLFEYFSETQRNKGNFPGRFSGRQFSNSRSEMNVSTLELGDSALYLCASSLQGYTDTQYFGPGTRLTVL.

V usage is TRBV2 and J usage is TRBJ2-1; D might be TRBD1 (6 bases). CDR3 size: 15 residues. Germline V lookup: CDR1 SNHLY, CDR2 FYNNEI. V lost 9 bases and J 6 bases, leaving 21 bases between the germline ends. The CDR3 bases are TGTGCCAGTACCCCGCGGGCTAGCAGGGGCAATGAGCAGTTCTTC. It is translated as CASTPRASRGNEQFF.

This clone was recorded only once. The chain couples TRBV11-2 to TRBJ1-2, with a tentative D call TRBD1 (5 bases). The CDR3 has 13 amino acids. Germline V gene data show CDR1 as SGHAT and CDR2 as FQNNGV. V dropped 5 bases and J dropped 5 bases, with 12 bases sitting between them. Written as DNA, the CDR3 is TGTGCCAGCAGCCCCGGTGGGGGGTATGGCTACACCTTC. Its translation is CASSPGGGYGYTF.

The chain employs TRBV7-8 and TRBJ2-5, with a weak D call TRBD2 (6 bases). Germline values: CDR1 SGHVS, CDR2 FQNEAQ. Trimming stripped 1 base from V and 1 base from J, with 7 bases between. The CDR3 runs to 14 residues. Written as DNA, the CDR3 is TGTGCCAGCAGCTTAGGACTAGTCCAAGAGACCCAGTACTTC. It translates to CASSLGLVQETQYF. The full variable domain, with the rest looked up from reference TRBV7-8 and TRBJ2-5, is GAGVSQSPRYKVAKRGQDVALRCDPISGHVSLFWYQQALGQGPEFLTYFQNEAQLDKSGLPSDRFFAERPEGSVSTLKIQRTQQEDSAVYLCASSLGLVQETQYFGPGTRLLVL.

The CDR3 loop is CASTGQGQRVAKRYTF. CDR3 coding DNA: TGTGCCAGTACGGGACAGGGGCAGAGGGTGGCGAAGCGCTACACCTTC. The chain combines TRBV13 with TRBJ1-2; 10 bases fit TRBD1. The CDR3 spans 16 residues. The ends lost 9 bases at V and 9 bases at J; junction bases unmatched: 19. Per the germline V gene, CDR1 is PRHDT and CDR2 is FYEKMQ (reference sequence).

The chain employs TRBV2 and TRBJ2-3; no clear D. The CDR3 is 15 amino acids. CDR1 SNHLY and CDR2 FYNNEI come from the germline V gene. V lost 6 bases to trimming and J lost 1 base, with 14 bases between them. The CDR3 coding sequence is TGTGCCAGCAGACTAACTCGAGACCGCACAGATACGCAGTATTTT. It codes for CASRLTRDRTDTQYF.

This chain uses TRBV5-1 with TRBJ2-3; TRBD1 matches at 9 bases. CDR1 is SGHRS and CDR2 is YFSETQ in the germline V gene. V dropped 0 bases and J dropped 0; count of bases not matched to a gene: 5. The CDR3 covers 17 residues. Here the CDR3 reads CASSLVGQGPSTDTQYF. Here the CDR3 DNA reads TGCGCCAGCAGCTTGGTGGGACAGGGTCCCAGCACAGATACGCAGTATTTT.

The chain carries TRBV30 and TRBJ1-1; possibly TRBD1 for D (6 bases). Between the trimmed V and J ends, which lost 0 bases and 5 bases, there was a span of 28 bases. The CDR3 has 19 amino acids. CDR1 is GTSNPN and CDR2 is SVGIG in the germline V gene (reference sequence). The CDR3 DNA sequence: TGTGCCTGGAGTGTAGGGCTTAAGGGTAGTCCAGGGGAGAGAACTGAAGCTTTCTTT. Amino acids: CAWSVGLKGSPGERTEAFF.

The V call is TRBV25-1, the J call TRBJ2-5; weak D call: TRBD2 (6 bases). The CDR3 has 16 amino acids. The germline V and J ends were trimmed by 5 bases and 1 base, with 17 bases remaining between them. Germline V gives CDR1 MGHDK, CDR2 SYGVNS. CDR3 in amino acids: CASSSPRGDSQETQYF. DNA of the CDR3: TGTGCCAGCAGTTCCCCCAGAGGGGACTCCCAAGAGACCCAGTACTTC.

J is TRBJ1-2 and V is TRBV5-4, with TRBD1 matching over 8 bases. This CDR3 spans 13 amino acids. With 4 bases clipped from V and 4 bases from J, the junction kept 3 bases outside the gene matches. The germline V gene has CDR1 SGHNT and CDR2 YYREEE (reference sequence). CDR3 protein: CASSEGQGYGYTF. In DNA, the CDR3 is TGTGCCAGCAGCGAAGGACAGGGCTATGGCTACACCTTC. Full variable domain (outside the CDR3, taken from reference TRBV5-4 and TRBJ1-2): ETGVTQSPTHLIKTRGQQVTLRCSSQSGHNTVSWYQQALGQGPQFIFQYYREEENGRGNFPPRFSGLQFPNYSSELNVNALELDDSALYLCASSEGQGYGYTFGSGTRLTVV.

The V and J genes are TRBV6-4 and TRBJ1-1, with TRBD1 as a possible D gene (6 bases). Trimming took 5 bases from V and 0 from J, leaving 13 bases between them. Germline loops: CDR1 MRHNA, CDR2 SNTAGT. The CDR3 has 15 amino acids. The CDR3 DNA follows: TGTGCCAGCAGTCCTCAAGGGGGAATGAACACTGAAGCTTTCTTT. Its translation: CASSPQGGMNTEAFF.

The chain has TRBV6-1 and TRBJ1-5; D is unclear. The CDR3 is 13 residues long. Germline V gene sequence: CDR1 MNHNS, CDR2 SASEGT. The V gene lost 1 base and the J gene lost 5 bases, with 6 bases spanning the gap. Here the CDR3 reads CASSEVFYQPQHF. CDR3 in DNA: TGTGCCAGCAGTGAAGTATTTTATCAGCCCCAGCATTTT.

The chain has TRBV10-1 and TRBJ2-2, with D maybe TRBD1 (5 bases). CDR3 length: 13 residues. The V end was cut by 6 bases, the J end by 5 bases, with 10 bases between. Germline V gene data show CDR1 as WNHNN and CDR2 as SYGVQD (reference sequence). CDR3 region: CASSVTATGELFF. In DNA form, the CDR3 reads TGCGCCAGCAGCGTGACAGCTACCGGGGAGCTGTTTTTT.

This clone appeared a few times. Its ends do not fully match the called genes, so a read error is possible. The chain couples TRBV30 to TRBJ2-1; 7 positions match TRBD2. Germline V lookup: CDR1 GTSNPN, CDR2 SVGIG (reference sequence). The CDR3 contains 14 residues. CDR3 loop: CAGRGQGQNNEQFF. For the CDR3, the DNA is TGTGCCGGGAGGGGTCAGGGCCAGAACAATGAGCAGTTCTTC.